Sequencing of this T cell receptor (beta chain) was carried out in a study of cytomegalovirus exposure and HLA in healthy donors. Study-level background: From donors who were HLA-typed, an early data release held 65 million to 85 million unique TCRs. The study, taken as a whole, reports: The study put 150 or so TCR beta chains on its list as cytomegalovirus-associated. In a later analysis, parvovirus B19, influenza, CMV and Epstein-Barr virus appeared linked to several top co-occurrence clusters.

The CDR3 has 12 residues. The trim removed 1 base at V and 10 bases at J, leaving 3 bases unmatched. Germline CDR1 reads SGHRS; CDR2 reads YFSETQ. PCR primers comprised 60 Vbeta and 13 Jbeta primers. Measured with immunoSEQ multiplex PCR; TCRdb has only the in-frame clones, and not every one. Of 150,000 to 200,000 clones in the sample, 70% to 90% are singletons; the top ten hold approximately 9.4%. This clone was detected only a few times. The antigen remains undetermined. Other DNA sequences in the sample encode the same CDR3. The chain recombines TRBV5-1 with TRBJ2-7; 9 positions match TRBD1. This TCR came from a man younger than 35 in good health and CMV-seropositive. Sequencing was carried out using PBMCs. Here the CDR3 reads CASSLTGGEQYF. Written as DNA, the CDR3 is TGCGCCAGCAGCTTGACAGGGGGCGAACAGTACTTC.